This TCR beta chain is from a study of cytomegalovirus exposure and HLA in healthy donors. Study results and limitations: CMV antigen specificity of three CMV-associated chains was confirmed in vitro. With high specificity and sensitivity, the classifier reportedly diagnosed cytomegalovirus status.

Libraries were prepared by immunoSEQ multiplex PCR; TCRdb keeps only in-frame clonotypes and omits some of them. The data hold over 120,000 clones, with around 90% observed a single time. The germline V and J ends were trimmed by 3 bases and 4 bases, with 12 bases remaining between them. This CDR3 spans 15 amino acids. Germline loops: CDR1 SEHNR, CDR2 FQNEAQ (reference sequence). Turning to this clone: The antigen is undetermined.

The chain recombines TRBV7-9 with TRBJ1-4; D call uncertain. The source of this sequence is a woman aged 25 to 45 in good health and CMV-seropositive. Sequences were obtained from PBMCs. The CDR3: CASSFVGEGNEKLFF. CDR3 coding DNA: TGTGCCAGCAGCTTTGTCGGCGAGGGTAATGAAAAACTGTTTTTT.